The rows below give T cell receptor beta chains drawn from one sample of a study of CXCR3-negative and CXCR3-positive naive CD8 T cells. After re-calling the 5' RACE reads, TCRdb lists one entry per CDR3 protein, DNA absent. This sample's table reports 100,000 to 150,000 distinct CDR3 sequences. The sequenced sample was naive CXCR3+ CD8+ T cells from blood. These receptors were collected from a human donor in good health. Some clones in this sample may be carry-over from other donors' samples. CDR3s include the opening cysteine and the closing phenylalanine or tryptophan. Fields, in order: CDR3 protein, J gene, V gene.

CDR3: CASSAGLASTDTQYF
J: TRBJ2-3
V: TRBV9

CDR3: CASSLFGGENTEAFF
J: TRBJ1-1
V: TRBV27

CDR3: CASSYGFYEQYF
J: TRBJ2-7
V: TRBV6-6

CDR3: CASNRFREEGDTQYF
J: TRBJ2-3
V: TRBV19

CDR3: CSAPDLAGGWEQYF
J: TRBJ2-7
V: TRBV20-1

CDR3: CASSGNTGELFF
J: TRBJ2-2
V: TRBV7-6

CDR3: CSATPASAPQGASYTGELFF
J: TRBJ2-2
V: TRBV20-1

CDR3: CASSQDPGQGHGYTF
J: TRBJ1-2
V: TRBV4-3

CDR3: CASSFLGGELADTQYF
J: TRBJ2-3
V: TRBV13

CDR3: CASSFYRGQSYEQYF
J: TRBJ2-7
V: TRBV11-2

CDR3: CASSKVAGAGQPQHF
J: TRBJ1-5
V: TRBV21-1

CDR3: CSGTGGYNEKLFF
J: TRBJ1-4
V: TRBV29-1

CDR3: CASSSGQGEFYEQYF
J: TRBJ2-7
V: TRBV19

CDR3: CASSLNTGPNQPQHF
J: TRBJ1-5
V: TRBV5-5

CDR3: CSTMLDSDNEQFF
J: TRBJ2-1
V: TRBV20-1

CDR3: CASSPREREIVNTGELFF
J: TRBJ2-2
V: TRBV7-2

CDR3: CASRPGTGSNEKLFF
J: TRBJ1-4
V: TRBV12-3/TRBV12-4

CDR3: CASSQGNGRDGKLFF
J: TRBJ1-4
V: TRBV4-1

CDR3: CASQDGMNTEAFF
J: TRBJ1-1
V: TRBV19

CDR3: CASSPGHQGYEQYF
J: TRBJ2-7
V: TRBV18